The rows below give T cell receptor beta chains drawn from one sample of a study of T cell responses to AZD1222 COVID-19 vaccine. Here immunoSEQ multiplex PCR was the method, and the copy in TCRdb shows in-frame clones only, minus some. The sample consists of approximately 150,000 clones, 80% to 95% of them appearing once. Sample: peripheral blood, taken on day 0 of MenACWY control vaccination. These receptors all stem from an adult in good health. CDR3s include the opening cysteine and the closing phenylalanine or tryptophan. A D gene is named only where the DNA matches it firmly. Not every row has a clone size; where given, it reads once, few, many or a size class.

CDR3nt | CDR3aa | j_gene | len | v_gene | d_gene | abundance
TGTGCCAGCAGCGTAGCTCTTCAGGGATTACAGATTAATGAAAAACTGTTTTTT | CASSVALQGLQINEKLFF | TRBJ1-4 | 18 | TRBV9 | - | -
TGTGCCAGCTCACAAGACAGGGCGCCTTCACCCCTCCACTTT | CASSQDRAPSPLHF | TRBJ1-6 | 14 | TRBV18 | TRBD1 | -
TGCGCCAGCAGCTTGGACAGAGAATTCTATGGCTACACCTTC | CASSLDREFYGYTF | TRBJ1-2 | 14 | TRBV5-1 | - | -
TGTGCCATCAGTGGGGTCGGTCGGACGAATAATTCACCCCTCCACTTT | CAISGVGRTNNSPLHF | TRBJ1-6 | 16 | TRBV10-3 | - | -
TGTGCCAGCAGTCTGAGATTGACAGAATATAGCAATCAGCCCCAGCATTTT | CASSLRLTEYSNQPQHF | TRBJ1-5 | 17 | TRBV6-6 | - | -
TGCAGCGTTGTATTTGGGACAGGGGGTTCACCCCTCCACTTT | CSVVFGTGGSPLHF | TRBJ1-6 | 14 | TRBV29-1 | TRBD1 | -
TGCAGTGCTAGTGCCCCGGGACAGGGGACCTCACCCCTCCACTTT | CSASAPGQGTSPLHF | TRBJ1-6 | 15 | TRBV20-1 | TRBD1 | once
TGTGCCAGTAGTATGGGAACAGGGGGCCTTCAGCCCCAGCATTTT | CASSMGTGGLQPQHF | TRBJ1-5 | 15 | TRBV19 | TRBD1 | -
TGTGCCAGCAGTTTTCGGGGCGCTCGTGGCTACACCTTC | CASSFRGARGYTF | TRBJ1-2 | 13 | TRBV28 | - | -
TGTGCCATCAGGAAGACAGATAAGAACACTGAAGCTTTCTTT | CAIRKTDKNTEAFF | TRBJ1-1 | 14 | TRBV10-3 | - | -
TGTGCCAGCACCGTGGGACACCAGCCCCAGCATTTT | CASTVGHQPQHF | TRBJ1-5 | 12 | TRBV6-5 | - | -
TGTGCCAGCAGCCCGGGGGGGACAGGGTATAATGAAAAACTGTTTTTT | CASSPGGTGYNEKLFF | TRBJ1-4 | 16 | TRBV7-9 | TRBD1 | once
TGTGCCAGCTCACCAAGTCTCTTCGGTAGCGGACGACCCTACGAGCAGTACTTC | CASSPSLFGSGRPYEQYF | TRBJ2-7 | 18 | TRBV18 | - | -
TGTGCCAGCAGTGAATGGGACAGGGTGTTGGAGGAGCAGTACTTC | CASSEWDRVLEEQYF | TRBJ2-7 | 15 | TRBV2 | TRBD1 | -
TGTGCCACCCAGTTTGGGCAGTTAAACACTGAAGCTTTCTTT | CATQFGQLNTEAFF | TRBJ1-1 | 14 | TRBV28 | - | -
TGCGCCAGCAGCTGGGGACTTGGGGAAGGGGAGCAGTTCTTC | CASSWGLGEGEQFF | TRBJ2-1 | 14 | TRBV5-1 | - | -
TGTGCCAGCAGTGTGGGGTCTAGCACAGATACGCAGTATTTT | CASSVGSSTDTQYF | TRBJ2-3 | 14 | TRBV25-1 | - | -
TGTGCCAGCAGCTTGGAAGGAGGGAACACTGAAGCTTTCTTT | CASSLEGGNTEAFF | TRBJ1-1 | 14 | TRBV5-6 | - | -
TGTGCCAGCAGCTTACGGCAGACTGAAGCTTTCTTT | CASSLRQTEAFF | TRBJ1-1 | 12 | TRBV5-6 | - | -
TGCGCCAGCAGCGAGGGAGCTTTGGGGTCTAATGAAAAACTGTTTTTT | CASSEGALGSNEKLFF | TRBJ1-4 | 16 | TRBV5-1 | - | -
TGTGCCACCAGCCCCCTTACAGGGCGAAGCTACGAGCAGTACTTC | CATSPLTGRSYEQYF | TRBJ2-7 | 15 | TRBV15 | - | once
TGTGCCAGCAGTCCTTCGGGACTAGCGGGGGGGCTGGAGACCCAGTACTTC | CASSPSGLAGGLETQYF | TRBJ2-5 | 17 | TRBV7-2 | TRBD2 | once
TGTGCCAGCAGCTTCCGTCGAACAGGGGGCCTGTACACCGGGGAGCTGTTTTTT | CASSFRRTGGLYTGELFF | TRBJ2-2 | 18 | TRBV14 | TRBD1 | -
TGTGCCAGCAGCCAAGGACAATGGGGGACCCAAGAGACCCAGTACTTC | CASSQGQWGTQETQYF | TRBJ2-5 | 16 | TRBV3-1/TRBV3-2 | - | -
TGTGCCAGCAGCGTAGCCGAAGGGACAGGGGGCACCTACGAGCAGTACTTC | CASSVAEGTGGTYEQYF | TRBJ2-7 | 17 | TRBV9 | TRBD1 | -
TGTGCCAGCAGCGTAGGGTGGGGAAATTCACCCCTCCACTTT | CASSVGWGNSPLHF | TRBJ1-6 | 14 | TRBV9 | - | -
TGCGCCAGCAGCCAACCAACCGGAAAGCGGTTCTGGGCCAACGTCCTGACTTTC | CASSQPTGKRFWANVLTF | TRBJ2-6 | 18 | TRBV4-1 | - | -